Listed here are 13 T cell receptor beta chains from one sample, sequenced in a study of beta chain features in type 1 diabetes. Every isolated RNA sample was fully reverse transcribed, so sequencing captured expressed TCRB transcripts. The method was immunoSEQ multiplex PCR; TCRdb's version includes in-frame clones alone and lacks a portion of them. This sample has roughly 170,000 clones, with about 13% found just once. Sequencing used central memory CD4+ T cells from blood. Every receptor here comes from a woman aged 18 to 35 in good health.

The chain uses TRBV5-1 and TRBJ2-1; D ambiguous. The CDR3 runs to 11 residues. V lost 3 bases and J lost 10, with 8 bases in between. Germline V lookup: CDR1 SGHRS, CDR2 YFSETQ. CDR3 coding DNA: TGCGCCAGCAGCTCTCCCCGGGAGCAGTTCTTC. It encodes CASSSPREQFF.

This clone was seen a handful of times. CDR3 nucleotides: TGCGCCAGCAGCCAAGGCGAGCTAGGGACAGCCCAAGAGACCCAGTACTTC. This gives the protein CASSQGELGTAQETQYF. J is TRBJ2-5 and V is TRBV4-3; 7 positions agree with TRBD1. This CDR3 contains 17 residues. Germline V gives CDR1 LGHNA, CDR2 YSLEER. Trimming took 1 base from V and 1 from J; bases not matched to a gene: 9.

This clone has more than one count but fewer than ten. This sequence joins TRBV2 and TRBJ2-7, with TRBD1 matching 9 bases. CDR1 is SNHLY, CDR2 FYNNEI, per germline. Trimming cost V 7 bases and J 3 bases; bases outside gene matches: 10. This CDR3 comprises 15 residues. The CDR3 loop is CASMKTGGQGYEQYF. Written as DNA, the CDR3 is TGTGCCAGCATGAAAACAGGGGGCCAAGGCTACGAGCAGTACTTC.

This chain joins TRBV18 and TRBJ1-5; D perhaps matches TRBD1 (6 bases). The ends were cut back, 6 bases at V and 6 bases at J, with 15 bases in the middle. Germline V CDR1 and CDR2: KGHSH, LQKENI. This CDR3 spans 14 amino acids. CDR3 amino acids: CASSAGQSGQPQHF. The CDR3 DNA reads TGTGCCAGCTCGGCCGGACAGTCGGGTCAGCCCCAGCATTTT.

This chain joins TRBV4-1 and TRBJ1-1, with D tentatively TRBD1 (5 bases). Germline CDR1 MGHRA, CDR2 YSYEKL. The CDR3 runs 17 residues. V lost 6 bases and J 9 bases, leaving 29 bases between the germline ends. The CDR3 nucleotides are TGCGCCAGCAGACTCGACCTCCAGGGAAGGACGCTGAGTAAAGCTTTCTTT. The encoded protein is CASRLDLQGRTLSKAFF.

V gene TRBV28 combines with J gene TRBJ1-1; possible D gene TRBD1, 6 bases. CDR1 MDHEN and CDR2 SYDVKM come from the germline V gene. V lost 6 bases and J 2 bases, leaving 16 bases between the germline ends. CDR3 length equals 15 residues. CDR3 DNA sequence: TGTGCCAGCAGGGAACAGGGAGGGCGTAACACTGAAGCTTTCTTT. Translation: CASREQGGRNTEAFF.

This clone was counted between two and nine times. The CDR3 spells CASSLANGHTSQYF. As DNA, the CDR3 is TGTGCCAGCAGCTTAGCGAACGGTCATACGTCCCAGTACTTC. The gene calls are TRBV7-9 and TRBJ2-5; no firm D call. CDR3 length: 14 residues. V lost 0 bases, J lost 9 bases, and 14 bases lay in between. CDR1 SEHNR and CDR2 FQNEAQ come from the germline V gene (reference sequence).

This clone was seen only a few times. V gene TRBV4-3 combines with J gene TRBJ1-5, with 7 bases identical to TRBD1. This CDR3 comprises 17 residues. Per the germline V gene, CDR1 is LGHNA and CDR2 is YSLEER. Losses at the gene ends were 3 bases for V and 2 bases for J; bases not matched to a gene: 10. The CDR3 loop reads CASSQSMTGNGNQPQHF. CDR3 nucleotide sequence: TGCGCCAGCAGCCAGAGCATGACAGGGAACGGCAATCAGCCCCAGCATTTT.

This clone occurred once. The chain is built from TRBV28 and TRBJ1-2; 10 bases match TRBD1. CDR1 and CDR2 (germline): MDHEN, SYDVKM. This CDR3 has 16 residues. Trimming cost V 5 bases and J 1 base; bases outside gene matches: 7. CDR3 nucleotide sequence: TGTGCCAGCAGTCCCCCCGGGACAGGGGTTAACTATGGCTACACCTTC. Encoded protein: CASSPPGTGVNYGYTF.

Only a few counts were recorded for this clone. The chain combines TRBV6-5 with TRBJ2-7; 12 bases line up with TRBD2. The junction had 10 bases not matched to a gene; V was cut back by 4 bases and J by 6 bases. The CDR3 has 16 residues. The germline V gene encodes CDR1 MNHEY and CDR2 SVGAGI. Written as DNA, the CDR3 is TGTGCCAGCAGTTCCGGACTAGCGGGAACCTACGGCGAGCAGTACTTC. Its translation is CASSSGLAGTYGEQYF.

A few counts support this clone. The CDR3 reads CASSLSAGGNYEQYF. CDR3 sequence (DNA): TGTGCCAGCAGCTTATCAGCGGGAGGGAACTACGAGCAGTACTTC. The chain links TRBV7-2 to TRBJ2-7; 10 nucleotides agree with TRBD2. Looked up from germline, CDR1 is SGHTA and CDR2 is FQGNSA. The trim removed 2 bases at V and 3 bases at J, leaving 4 bases unmatched. The CDR3 runs to 15 residues.

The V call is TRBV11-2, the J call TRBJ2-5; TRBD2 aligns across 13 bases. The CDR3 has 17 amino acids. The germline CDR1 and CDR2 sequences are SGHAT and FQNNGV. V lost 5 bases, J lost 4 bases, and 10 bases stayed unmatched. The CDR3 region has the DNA TGTGCCAGCAGCCTAGGCGGACTAGCGGGAGTCGGAGAGACCCAGTACTTC. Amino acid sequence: CASSLGGLAGVGETQYF.

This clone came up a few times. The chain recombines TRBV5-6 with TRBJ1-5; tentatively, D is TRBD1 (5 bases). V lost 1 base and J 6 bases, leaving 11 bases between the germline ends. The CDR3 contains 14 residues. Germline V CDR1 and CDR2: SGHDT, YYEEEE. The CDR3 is CASSLYGGSQPQHF. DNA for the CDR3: TGTGCCAGCAGCTTGTATGGGGGGAGTCAGCCCCAGCATTTT.